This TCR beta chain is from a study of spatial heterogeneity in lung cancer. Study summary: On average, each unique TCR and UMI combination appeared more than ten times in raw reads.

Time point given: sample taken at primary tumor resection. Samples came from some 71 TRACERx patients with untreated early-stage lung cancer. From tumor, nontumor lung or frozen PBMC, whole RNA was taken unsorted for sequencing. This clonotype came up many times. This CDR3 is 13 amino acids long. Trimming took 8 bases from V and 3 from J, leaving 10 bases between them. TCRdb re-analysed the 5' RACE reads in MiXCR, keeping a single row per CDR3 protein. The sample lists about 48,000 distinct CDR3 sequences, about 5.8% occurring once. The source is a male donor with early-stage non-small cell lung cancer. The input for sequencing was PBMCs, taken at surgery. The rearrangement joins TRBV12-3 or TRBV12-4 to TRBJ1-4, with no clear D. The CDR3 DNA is TGTGCCAGCGCCAACTGGGCTAATGAAAAACTGTTTTTT. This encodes CASANWANEKLFF.